One sample yielded the 21 T cell receptor beta chains listed below, sequenced in a study of T cell repertoires in cytomegalovirus infection. In TCRdb, the reads were re-called with MiXCR into one record per CDR3 protein. The data contain roughly 280,000 distinct CDR3 sequences, roughly 9.1% of them seen just once; the ten biggest clones take up more than 13%. Specimen: PBMCs. The receptor source for this set is a human donor in good health (CMV status not recorded). Some clones in this sample may be carry-over from other donors' samples.

In this sample, this clonotype turned up many times. CDR3 loop: CASSSPTSGLGDEQFF. The CDR3 nucleotides read TGTGCCAGCAGCTCCCCGACTAGCGGGCTTGGAGATGAGCAGTTCTTC. This chain joins TRBV7-6 and TRBJ2-1, with 10 bases aligning to TRBD2. The CDR3 runs 16 residues. CDR1 is SGHVS and CDR2 is FNYEAQ in the germline V gene. V was pared by 4 bases and J by 8 bases, with 11 bases of the junction left unmatched.

This clonotype came up many times. This chain links TRBV11-2 with TRBJ2-7; D ambiguous. This CDR3 is built from 20 residues. The germline V gene encodes CDR1 SGHAT and CDR2 FQNNGV. V dropped 2 bases and J dropped 3 bases, with 29 bases sitting between them. DNA for the CDR3: TGTGCCAGCAGCTTAAATTTGCTTGACTCAGTCTACGGCCTGAGCTACGAGCAGTACTTC. Its translation is CASSLNLLDSVYGLSYEQYF.

On this clonotype: This could be a read error, since a much larger clone is one nucleotide away. The V gene is TRBV7-6, the J gene TRBJ1-1, with D tentatively TRBD1 (6 bases). The CDR3 consists of 14 residues. The V gene's germline CDR1 is SGHVS and CDR2 FNYEAQ. CDR3 residues: CASSLVTGDTGAFF. The CDR3 DNA reads as TGTGCCAGCAGCTTAGTGACGGGGGACACTGGAGCTTTCTTT.

The chain is built from TRBV27 and TRBJ1-1, with D unresolved. There are 11 residues in the CDR3. V was pared by 7 bases and J by 4 bases, with 7 bases between. Germline V gene data show CDR1 as MNHEY and CDR2 as SMNVEV (reference sequence). This CDR3 reads CASTSGTEAFF. DNA for the CDR3: TGTGCCAGCACCTCTGGCACTGAAGCTTTCTTT.

There are many counts of this clonotype. V usage is TRBV28 and J usage is TRBJ1-5; D gene unclear. The CDR3 has 11 residues. V shed 6 bases and J shed 9 bases, with 9 bases lying between them. Germline CDR1 MDHEN, CDR2 SYDVKM. Here the CDR3 reads CASRLGGPQHF. The CDR3 nucleotides are TGTGCCAGCAGACTCGGAGGGCCCCAGCATTTT.

V gene TRBV7-6 combines with J gene TRBJ2-7; 12 bases agree with TRBD1. The CDR3 runs to 21 residues. CDR1 is SGHVS and CDR2 is FNYEAQ in the germline V gene. V lost 6 bases and J lost 1; bases outside the gene matches: 22. CDR3 in amino acids: CASSSGGGTGGSAATSYEQYF. CDR3 in DNA: TGTGCCAGCAGTTCTGGTGGGGGGACAGGGGGCTCAGCGGCCACGTCCTACGAGCAGTACTTC.

This clonotype has ten or more counts. The chain links TRBV5-6 to TRBJ1-5, with 8 bases lining up with TRBD1. In germline, CDR1 is SGHDT, CDR2 YYEEEE. The CDR3 contains 16 residues. V trimming: 1 base; J trimming: 5 bases; junction bases outside the gene matches: 8. Written as DNA, the CDR3 is TGTGCCAGCAGCTTGCTTCACAGGGGGAGCCATCAGCCCCAGCATTTT. This codes for CASSLLHRGSHQPQHF.

V usage is TRBV29-1 and J usage is TRBJ1-1; 9 bases are shared with TRBD1. CDR1 SQVTM and CDR2 ANQGSEA come from the germline V gene. The CDR3 is 16 residues long. V lost 3 bases and J lost 5; bases outside the gene matches: 13. The CDR3 loop reads CSVEHKTGGLRTEAFF. CDR3 nucleotide sequence: TGCAGCGTTGAGCACAAGACAGGGGGATTGAGGACTGAAGCTTTCTTT.

The table lists this clonotype with many counts. The DNA of the CDR3 is TGTGCCAGCAGCTTTTCCCGGGCCGCTGATACGCAGTATTTT. Encoded protein: CASSFSRAADTQYF. The rearrangement joins TRBV7-6 to TRBJ2-3; D unresolved. Germline V lookup: CDR1 SGHVS, CDR2 FNYEAQ. The CDR3 covers 14 residues. V gave up 3 bases and J gave up 6 bases, with 13 bases separating them.

This clonotype appeared many times. The chain links TRBV7-2 to TRBJ1-1, with D tentatively TRBD1 (5 bases). Germline CDR1 SGHTA, CDR2 FQGNSA. The CDR3 has 14 amino acids. Trimming pared 5 bases from V and 4 bases from J, leaving 14 bases between. The CDR3 DNA follows: TGTGCCAGCAGCCCTTATCAGGGCGGCACTGAAGCTTTCTTT. Its protein is CASSPYQGGTEAFF.

This clonotype was seen more than once but under ten times. The chain has TRBV7-6 and TRBJ2-1; possibly TRBD1 for D (6 bases). The CDR3 sequence is 14 residues long. Germline CDR1 reads SGHVS; CDR2 reads FNYEAQ. Trimming cost V 4 bases and J 4 bases, with 11 bases left between them. The CDR3 coding sequence is TGTGCCAGCAGCTCCCTAGGACAGTACAATGAGCAGTTCTTC. Translated: CASSSLGQYNEQFF.

This clonotype was found many times. The rearrangement links TRBV6-6 to TRBJ1-3; D gene uncertain. Trimming removed 5 bases at V and 0 bases at J, with 14 bases between. There are 16 residues in the CDR3. Germline CDR1 MNHNY, CDR2 SVGAGI (reference sequence). CDR3 bases: TGTGCCAGCAGTCCAATGGACCCCCGCTCTGGAAACACCATATATTTT. Residues: CASSPMDPRSGNTIYF.

The chain joins TRBV11-2 to TRBJ2-7, with D possibly TRBD2 on 5 matching bases. The CDR3 is made up of 15 amino acids. The V end lost 2 bases, the J end lost 0 bases, and 11 bases lay between the germline ends. From germline, CDR1 is SGHAT and CDR2 FQNNGV. CDR3 nucleotides: TGTGCCAGCAGCTTATCCGGGGTTACCTCCTACGAGCAGTACTTC. This translates into CASSLSGVTSYEQYF.

This clonotype was detected many times. The chain recombines TRBV7-2 with TRBJ1-3; a possible D gene is TRBD1 (5 bases). The CDR3 is 17 amino acids. V lost 0 bases and J lost 0, with 12 bases in between. In germline, CDR1 is SGHTA, CDR2 FQGNSA. Written as DNA, the CDR3 is TGTGCCAGCAGCTTAGCGTCTGGGGGGACCTCTGGAAACACCATATATTTT. This encodes CASSLASGGTSGNTIYF.

Many counts were recorded for this clonotype. The rearrangement joins TRBV7-6 to TRBJ2-7; D perhaps matches TRBD1 (5 bases). Germline lookup yields CDR1 SGHVS and CDR2 FNYEAQ. Between the trimmed V and J ends, which lost 3 bases and 6 bases, there was a span of 12 bases. The CDR3 runs 13 residues. As DNA, the CDR3 is TGTGCCAGCAGCTTGGTAGGGGTTGGCGAGCAGTACTTC. Its protein product is CASSLVGVGEQYF.

The rearrangement uses TRBV20-1 and TRBJ2-3; D uncertain. The V and J ends lost 6 bases and 2 bases respectively, with 9 bases between them. Looked up from germline, CDR1 is DFQATT and CDR2 is SNEGSKA (reference sequence). This CDR3 spans 12 amino acids. This CDR3 is CSAWRSTDTQYF. CDR3 in DNA: TGCAGTGCGTGGCGGTCCACAGATACGCAGTATTTT.

V usage is TRBV28 and J usage is TRBJ2-7, with TRBD2 as a possible D gene (6 bases). Germline CDR1 MDHEN, CDR2 SYDVKM. Trimming stripped 5 bases from V and 2 bases from J, with 16 bases between. The CDR3 spans 15 residues. The CDR3 spells CASSPSGAPTYEQYF. CDR3 sequence (DNA): TGTGCCAGCAGTCCCTCGGGAGCACCTACCTACGAGCAGTACTTC.

The chain links TRBV5-1 to TRBJ1-2; the D is unclear. Germline assignment: CDR1 SGHRS and CDR2 YFSETQ. The V gene lost 5 bases and the J gene lost 0 bases, with 8 bases spanning the gap. The CDR3 contains 13 residues. The CDR3 DNA is TGCGCCAGCAGATCTGGGGCTAACTATGGCTACACCTTC. As protein: CASRSGANYGYTF.

The rearrangement uses TRBV7-2 and TRBJ1-5, with 8 bases that match TRBD1. J gave up 8 bases and V 4 bases, and 10 bases lay outside the gene matches. The CDR3 has 15 residues. Germline CDR1 SGHTA, CDR2 FQGNSA. CDR3 protein: CASSWTDRGLEPQHF. CDR3 coding DNA: TGTGCCAGCAGCTGGACAGACAGGGGACTGGAGCCCCAGCATTTT.

This clonotype has a count of ten or more. The chain carries TRBV7-2 and TRBJ2-3; 9 positions match TRBD1. Unmatched junction bases numbered 11, after V lost 5 bases and J lost 5 bases. From germline, CDR1 is SGHTA and CDR2 FQGNSA. The CDR3 is 16 residues long. CDR3 sequence reads: CASSPTGTGFRDTQYF. The CDR3, as DNA: TGTGCCAGCAGCCCAACCGGGACAGGGTTTAGAGATACGCAGTATTTT.

The chain uses TRBV28 and TRBJ2-5; D is unclear. The CDR3 length is 12 residues. V lost 5 bases, J lost 2 bases, and 6 bases lay in between. Germline lookup yields CDR1 MDHEN and CDR2 SYDVKM. The CDR3 DNA sequence: TGTGCCAGCAGTGTCGGGCAAGAGACCCAGTACTTC. Encoded protein: CASSVGQETQYF.